One and the same sample provided the 31 T cell receptor beta chains below, sequenced in a study of blood T cells in healthy people across ages. Together with a sample-barcoded 5' primer, a J-beta primer mix was included in a second PCR lasting about 6 to 11 cycles. TCRdb re-called the 5' RACE reads through MiXCR, storing one row per CDR3 protein. The repertoire holds some 1.7 million distinct CDR3 sequences, with roughly 30% as singletons. What was sequenced was blood. The receptors were sampled from a woman aged 30 to 39 in good health.

Points on this clonotype: A much larger clone lies a single base off, so this may be a read error. V usage is TRBV29-1 and J usage is TRBJ2-5; D may be TRBD2 (5 bases). Germline values: CDR1 SQVTM, CDR2 ANQGSEA. CDR3 length: 12 residues. The V gene lost 6 bases and the J gene lost 9 bases, with 17 bases spanning the gap. The CDR3: CSVPDPAEAQYF. The CDR3 nucleotides read TGCAGCGTACCAGACCCGGCGGAGGCCCAGTACTTC. Combining the CDR3 with reference TRBV29-1 and TRBJ2-5 gives the whole variable domain SAVISQKPSRDICQRGTSLTIQCQVDSQVTMMFWYRQQPGQSLTLIATANQGSEATYESGFVIDKFPISRPNLTFSTLTVSNMSPEDSSIYLCSVPDPAEAQYFGPGTRLLVL.

The chain uses TRBV5-1 and TRBJ1-2; D uncertain. Trimming removed 6 bases from V and 2 bases from J, with 14 bases in between. Germline CDR1 and CDR2: SGHRS and YFSETQ. The CDR3 has 14 residues. In DNA, the CDR3 is TGCGCCAGCACCCTAGACCTACCAAACTATGGCTACACCTTC. Protein: CASTLDLPNYGYTF.

This clonotype has a handful of counts. The chain is built from TRBV21-1 and TRBJ2-7; the table's D call, TRBD1, was not checked against the DNA. TRBV21-1 is classified as a pseudogene. This CDR3 has 20 residues. CDR3 in DNA: TGTGCCAGCAGCAAAGGAGGCAGTCGGGACAGATCAAAAATCTCCTACGAGCAGTACTTC. Protein sequence: CASSKGGSRDRSKISYEQYF.

This chain connects TRBV12-3 or TRBV12-4 to TRBJ1-5; D is unclear. This CDR3 spans 15 amino acids. V was trimmed by 2 bases and J by 0 bases, leaving 8 bases between them. The CDR3 loop is CASSLFGFSNQPQHF. The DNA of the CDR3 is TGTGCCAGCAGTTTATTCGGGTTTAGCAATCAGCCCCAGCATTTT.

In regard to this clonotype: The junction departs from the called germline gene at one end, perhaps through a read error. The chain is built from TRBV20-1 and TRBJ1-2, with D perhaps matching TRBD1 (6 bases). Germline values: CDR1 DFQATT, CDR2 SNEGSKA (reference sequence). The CDR3 is 14 residues long. The CDR3 is CSAPGHLSNYGHTF. In nucleotides, the CDR3 is TGCAGTGCCCCGGGACACCTCTCTAACTATGGCCACACCTTC.

This clonotype was observed a handful of times. V and J are TRBV3-1 and TRBJ1-1; a weak D match, TRBD1 (6 bases). Germline assignment: CDR1 LGHDT and CDR2 YNNKEL (reference sequence). CDR3 length equals 14 residues. The V and J ends lost 6 bases and 3 bases respectively, with 14 bases between them. CDR3: CASSRSDRYTEAFF. In nucleotides, the CDR3 is TGTGCCAGCAGTCGCTCCGACAGGTACACTGAAGCTTTCTTT.

This clonotype was detected ten times or more. The V gene is TRBV6-1, the J gene TRBJ2-5; perhaps TRBD1 as D (6 bases). The ends were cut back, 1 base at V and 4 bases at J, with 10 bases in the middle. The germline gives CDR1 MNHNS, CDR2 SASEGT. The CDR3 runs to 14 residues. DNA for the CDR3: TGTGCCAGCAGTGAAGACAGGGTGGCAGAGACCCAGTACTTC. Translating gives CASSEDRVAETQYF.

The sample holds many counts of this clonotype. The gene calls are TRBV28 and TRBJ2-1; D uncertain. V lost 4 bases and J lost 0, with 7 bases in between. The germline CDR1 and CDR2 sequences are MDHEN and SYDVKM. This CDR3 contains 14 residues. Written as DNA, the CDR3 is TGTGCCAGCAGTTCCGGGCGCTCCTACAATGAGCAGTTCTTC. This gives the protein CASSSGRSYNEQFF.

This clonotype has a handful of counts. This chain links TRBV7-2 with TRBJ2-6, with D possibly being TRBD2 (5 bases). Germline V gene lookup returns CDR1 SGHTA and CDR2 FQGNSA. The V gene lost 5 bases and the J gene lost 0 bases, with 17 bases spanning the gap. The CDR3 consists of 18 residues. The CDR3 protein is CASSAQAGTRSGANVLTF. The CDR3 nucleotides read TGTGCCAGCAGCGCCCAGGCGGGCACCCGCTCTGGGGCCAACGTCCTGACTTTC. The complete variable domain, with remaining parts taken from reference TRBV7-2 and TRBJ2-6, reads GAGVSQSPSNKVTEKGKDVELRCDPISGHTALYWYRQSLGQGLEFLIYFQGNSAPDKSGLPSDRFSAERTGGSVSTLTIQRTQQEDSAVYLCASSAQAGTRSGANVLTFGAGSRLTVL.

The CDR3 region is CASSKPGTGAGELFF. In DNA, the CDR3 is TGTGCCAGCAGCAAGCCCGGGACGGGGGCCGGGGAGCTGTTTTTT. The chain has TRBV7-9 and TRBJ2-2, with a possible D match to TRBD2 (6 bases). Trimming took 5 bases from V and 6 from J, leaving 16 bases between them. This CDR3 region has 15 residues. Germline V CDR1 and CDR2: SEHNR, FQNEAQ (reference sequence).

Worth noting for this clonotype: One end of the junction is discordant with germline, which a read error may explain. The chain couples TRBV20-1 to TRBJ1-6; unclear D gene. The CDR3 spans 17 residues. Germline V gives CDR1 DFQATT, CDR2 SNEGSKA (reference sequence). The CDR3 DNA reads as TGCAGAGCTAGACACGCCGGCAGGATCCCCGAAAGCTCACCCCTCCACTTT. Translation: CRARHAGRIPESSPLHF.

This clonotype was seen at least ten times. The rearrangement uses TRBV5-1 and TRBJ2-7, with D perhaps TRBD1 (5 bases). This CDR3 has 14 residues. The V end was cut by 8 bases, the J end by 3 bases, with 18 bases between. Germline V gives CDR1 SGHRS, CDR2 YFSETQ. The CDR3 here is CARGPANSLYEQYF. The CDR3, as DNA: TGCGCCAGGGGGCCGGCCAATAGTCTCTACGAGCAGTACTTC.

The chain employs TRBV5-1 and TRBJ1-1; 7 bases agree with TRBD1. Germline values: CDR1 SGHRS, CDR2 YFSETQ. This CDR3 has 18 amino acids. V trimming: 5 bases; J trimming: 0 bases; junction bases outside the gene matches: 16. As DNA, the CDR3 is TGCGCCAGCAGTTCGGCCGGGACAGAGGGCGTTGTGAACACTGAAGCTTTCTTT. Translated: CASSSAGTEGVVNTEAFF.

This clonotype showed up just a few times. The genes are TRBV13 and TRBJ2-7; possible D gene TRBD2, 6 bases. The CDR3 extends over 15 amino acids. Trimming took off 5 bases at V and 3 bases at J, with 17 bases between the two ends. Germline V lookup: CDR1 PRHDT, CDR2 FYEKMQ (reference sequence). Here the CDR3 reads CASSNSGGSLYEQYF. The CDR3 DNA is TGTGCCAGCAGCAACTCTGGAGGGTCCCTCTACGAGCAGTACTTC.

The genes are TRBV7-2 and TRBJ1-4; D not resolved. The V gene's germline CDR1 is SGHTA and CDR2 FQGNSA. This CDR3 region has 13 residues. Trimming cost V 7 bases and J 6 bases, with 12 bases left between them. The CDR3: CASNRGGDEKLFF. CDR3 nucleotides: TGTGCCAGCAACCGGGGTGGAGATGAAAAACTGTTTTTT.

The V and J genes are TRBV7-2 and TRBJ1-4; TRBD1 agrees at 10 bases. The CDR3 totals 15 residues. The germline gives CDR1 SGHTA, CDR2 FQGNSA. V dropped 5 bases and J dropped 6; count of bases not matched to a gene: 6. Here the CDR3 reads CASSPDRGRYEKLFF. DNA for the CDR3: TGTGCCAGCAGCCCCGACAGGGGGCGCTATGAAAAACTGTTTTTT.

A remark on this clonotype: The junction does not match germline at one end; this may be a read error. The chain carries TRBV7-3 and TRBJ2-1, with 14 bases lining up with TRBD2. The CDR3 is made up of 18 amino acids. Germline V gene data show CDR1 as SGHTA and CDR2 as FQGTGA. The CDR3 bases are TGTGCCAGCAGCTTATTCTCCGGGACTAGCGGGGGAAGCAATGGGCAGTTCTTC. Protein product: CASSLFSGTSGGSNGQFF.

The chain carries TRBV9 and TRBJ2-1; D call uncertain. CDR1 and CDR2 (germline): SGDLS, YYNGEE. Deletions cut 3 bases from V and 2 bases from J, with 9 bases between. This CDR3 is built from 14 residues. The CDR3 loop reads CASSGERAYNEQFF. DNA of the CDR3: TGTGCCAGCAGCGGCGAGAGAGCCTACAATGAGCAGTTCTTC.

This clonotype has a handful of counts. The rearrangement links TRBV12-3 or TRBV12-4 to TRBJ1-4; no reliable D call. The V end lost 7 bases, the J end lost 5 bases, and 17 bases lay between the germline ends. This CDR3 has 15 amino acids. CDR3 sequence (DNA): TGTGCCAGCACCCCCAACTGGGGTCCAAATGAAAAACTGTTTTTT. Its translation is CASTPNWGPNEKLFF.

This clonotype was counted at least ten times. In DNA form, the CDR3 reads TGTGCCAGCAGTTCAGGGTGGGTCAGGGAGGTGGATGGCTACACCTTC. Translated, it gives CASSSGWVREVDGYTF. J is TRBJ1-2 and V is TRBV12-3 or TRBV12-4; D perhaps matches TRBD1 (5 bases). Trimming took 4 bases from V and 6 from J, leaving 21 bases between them. The CDR3 has 16 residues.

A single count supports this clonotype. The genes are TRBV10-3 and TRBJ1-1; maybe TRBD1 (5 bases). This CDR3 is built from 15 residues. Germline V lookup: CDR1 ENHRY, CDR2 SYGVKD. V lost 3 bases, J lost 4 bases, and 15 bases lay in between. The CDR3 reads CAISERGIQSTEAFF. The CDR3 bases are TGTGCCATCAGTGAACGGGGCATTCAGAGCACTGAAGCTTTCTTT.

This clonotype was seen only a few times. The rearrangement uses TRBV7-9 and TRBJ2-7, with TRBD1 matching 8 bases. Germline CDR1 is SEHNR and CDR2 is FQNEAQ (reference sequence). V was pared by 5 bases and J by 3 bases, with 12 bases of the junction left unmatched. CDR3 length: 16 residues. Here the CDR3 reads CASSPPSGQGFYEQYF. CDR3 DNA: TGTGCCAGCAGCCCCCCTTCCGGACAGGGATTCTACGAGCAGTACTTC.

With respect to this clonotype: An end of the junction does not agree with germline; a read error may underlie this. J is TRBJ1-1 and V is TRBV12-3 or TRBV12-4, with 7 bases that match TRBD1. The CDR3 spans 13 residues. The CDR3 reads CAGSRDRNTEAFF. The CDR3 nucleotides read TGTGCCGGCAGTCGGGACAGAAACACTGAAGCTTTCTTT.

This clonotype has ten or more counts. The rearrangement uses TRBV7-7 and TRBJ2-3, with 11 bases identical to TRBD1. CDR1 SSHAT and CDR2 FNYEAQ come from the germline V gene (reference sequence). The CDR3 extends over 15 amino acids. Trimming removed 8 bases from V and 4 bases from J; junction bases left unmatched: 8. The CDR3 spells CASAEGTGGADTQYF. CDR3 DNA sequence: TGTGCCAGCGCCGAGGGGACAGGGGGGGCAGATACGCAGTATTTT.

Details on this clonotype: Possible read error: a much larger clone is one base away. The chain combines TRBV29-1 with TRBJ1-2; D is unresolved. Per the germline V gene, CDR1 is SQVTM and CDR2 is ANQGSEA. This CDR3 has 13 residues. The CDR3 region has the DNA TGCAGCGCTGAAGATCTAGGCCTGGAGGGCTACACCTTC. This gives the protein CSAEDLGLEGYTF. Combining the CDR3 with reference TRBV29-1 and TRBJ1-2 gives the whole variable domain SAVISQKPSRDICQRGTSLTIQCQVDSQVTMMFWYRQQPGQSLTLIATANQGSEATYESGFVIDKFPISRPNLTFSTLTVSNMSPEDSSIYLCSAEDLGLEGYTFGSGTRLTVV.

DNA of the CDR3: TGCGCCAGTAGCCCAAACGCCGGGGAGCTGTTTTTT. This translates into CASSPNAGELFF. The chain is built from TRBV5-1 and TRBJ2-2; D gene unclear. The CDR3 covers 12 residues. Trimming pared 8 bases from V and 6 bases from J, leaving 11 bases between. CDR1 and CDR2 from the germline V gene are SGHRS and YFSETQ. Together with reference TRBV5-1 and TRBJ2-2, the CDR3 gives the full variable domain: KAGVTQTPRYLIKTRGQQVTLSCSPISGHRSVSWYQQTPGQGLQFLFEYFSETQRNKGNFPGRFSGRQFSNSRSEMNVSTLELGDSALYLCASSPNAGELFFGEGSRLTVL.

This chain uses TRBV7-2 with TRBJ2-5; TRBD2 agrees at 8 bases. Germline V gene lookup returns CDR1 SGHTA and CDR2 FQGNSA. This CDR3 is built from 14 residues. The trim removed 3 bases at V and 7 bases at J, leaving 7 bases unmatched. DNA of the CDR3: TGTGCCAGCAGCTTTAGCGGGACCTCCGGGACCCAGTACTTC. Translation gives CASSFSGTSGTQYF.

The V call is TRBV19, the J call TRBJ1-1; D is unresolved. Trimming left V 4 bases short and J 3 bases short, with 9 bases between. The CDR3 covers 13 residues. The germline V gene has CDR1 LNHDA and CDR2 SQIVND (reference sequence). For the CDR3, the DNA is TGTGCCAGTAGTAATGAATTGTACACTGAAGCTTTCTTT. The encoded protein is CASSNELYTEAFF. The complete variable domain, with remaining parts taken from reference TRBV19 and TRBJ1-1, reads DGGITQSPKYLFRKEGQNVTLSCEQNLNHDAMYWYRQDPGQGLRLIYYSQIVNDFQKGDIAEGYSVSREKKESFPLTVTSAQKNPTAFYLCASSNELYTEAFFGQGTRLTVV.

There are a few counts of this clonotype. The gene calls are TRBV12-5 and TRBJ2-7; D is perhaps TRBD2 (6 bases). Germline CDR1 is LGHNT and CDR2 is FRNRAP. The CDR3 has 15 residues. The V end lost 5 bases, the J end lost 3 bases, and 17 bases lay between the germline ends. The CDR3 spells CASGPYGLSHYEQYF. CDR3 nucleotide sequence: TGTGCTAGTGGTCCCTACGGACTATCCCACTACGAGCAGTACTTC.

The chain employs TRBV9 and TRBJ1-4; D is unresolved. The V gene lost 2 bases and the J gene lost 4 bases, with 6 bases spanning the gap. Germline V gene lookup returns CDR1 SGDLS and CDR2 YYNGEE. This CDR3 is 13 amino acids long. The CDR3 DNA follows: TGTGCCAGCAGCGTTGGAAATAATGAAAAACTGTTTTTT. It is translated as CASSVGNNEKLFF.

The rearrangement uses TRBV11-2 and TRBJ1-1; D unresolved. Deletions cut 3 bases from V and 2 bases from J, with 16 bases between. The germline V gene encodes CDR1 SGHAT and CDR2 FQNNGV. The CDR3 is 16 residues long. The CDR3 sequence is CASSFRKTATNTEAFF. The CDR3 DNA reads as TGTGCCAGCAGCTTTCGAAAGACGGCGACAAACACTGAAGCTTTCTTT.